A selection of T cell receptor beta chains follows, all from one sample in a study of blood T cells in healthy people across ages. Each CDR3 protein is one row after TCRdb ran MiXCR on the 5' RACE reads. The sample consists of about 1,000,000 distinct CDR3 sequences, roughly 45% of them appearing once. The sample was blood. These receptors were taken from a woman aged 60 to 75 in good health. Both conserved end residues are part of each CDR3. The order of the fields is V gene, J gene, clone size, D gene, CDR3 protein, CDR3 DNA. A D gene is named only where the DNA matches it firmly. Only part of the rows carry a size: once, few, many, or a class if the clone is expanded.

v_gene: TRBV15
j_gene: TRBJ2-6
abundance: NA
d_gene: NA
CDR3aa: CATSTPSGANVLTF
CDR3nt: TGTGCCACCAGCACCCCTTCGGGGGCCAACGTCCTGACTTTC

v_gene: TRBV27
j_gene: TRBJ2-5
abundance: NA
d_gene: TRBD1
CDR3aa: CASSPRADRWDQETQYF
CDR3nt: TGTGCCAGCAGTCCTCGCGCGGACAGGTGGGATCAAGAGACCCAGTACTTC

v_gene: TRBV20-1
j_gene: TRBJ2-3
abundance: NA
d_gene: NA
CDR3aa: CSARAQWTDTQYF
CDR3nt: TGCAGTGCAAGGGCCCAGTGGACAGATACGCAGTATTTT

v_gene: TRBV7-9
j_gene: TRBJ1-6
abundance: NA
d_gene: NA
CDR3aa: CASSPVGTRSSPLHF
CDR3nt: TGTGCCAGCAGCCCAGTGGGGACAAGGAGTTCACCCCTCCACTTT

v_gene: TRBV10-3
j_gene: TRBJ1-1
abundance: NA
d_gene: NA
CDR3aa: CAISNPGGLGSQNTEAFF
CDR3nt: TGTGCCATCAGTAATCCTGGCGGCCTGGGGTCCCAGAACACTGAAGCTTTCTTT

v_gene: TRBV7-9
j_gene: TRBJ2-7
abundance: few
d_gene: NA
CDR3aa: CASSWKGDLYYEQYF
CDR3nt: TGTGCCAGCAGCTGGAAGGGGGATCTCTACTACGAGCAGTACTTC

v_gene: TRBV4-1
j_gene: TRBJ2-1
abundance: NA
d_gene: TRBD2
CDR3aa: CASSQDLTSGLLINEQFF
CDR3nt: TGCGCCAGCAGCCAAGATCTAACTAGCGGGCTTTTGATCAATGAGCAGTTCTTC

v_gene: TRBV20-1
j_gene: TRBJ2-3
abundance: NA
d_gene: TRBD2
CDR3aa: CSARGPSGNTQYF
CDR3nt: TGCAGTGCTAGAGGTCCGAGCGGGAATACGCAGTATTTT

v_gene: TRBV20-1
j_gene: TRBJ2-7
abundance: NA
d_gene: NA
CDR3aa: CSARSATAYEQYF
CDR3nt: TGCAGTGCTAGATCCGCGACAGCCTACGAGCAGTACTTC

v_gene: TRBV7-8
j_gene: TRBJ2-7
abundance: few
d_gene: NA
CDR3aa: CASSFEDRPYEQYF
CDR3nt: TGTGCCAGCAGCTTCGAGGACCGCCCCTACGAGCAGTACTTC

v_gene: TRBV15
j_gene: TRBJ2-4
abundance: NA
d_gene: NA
CDR3aa: CATSRDLISGNIQYF
CDR3nt: TGTGCCACCAGCAGAGATCTAATCTCGGGGAACATTCAGTACTTC

v_gene: TRBV29-1
j_gene: TRBJ2-5
abundance: NA
d_gene: NA
CDR3aa: CSVDEGVQETQYF
CDR3nt: TGCAGCGTTGATGAGGGTGTCCAAGAGACCCAGTACTTC

v_gene: TRBV27
j_gene: TRBJ2-4
abundance: NA
d_gene: NA
CDR3aa: CASSWGLGSIQYF
CDR3nt: TGTGCCAGCAGTTGGGGACTGGGGAGCATTCAGTACTTC

v_gene: TRBV6-1
j_gene: TRBJ1-2
abundance: few
d_gene: NA
CDR3aa: CASSEEEGFDYGYTF
CDR3nt: TGTGCCAGCAGTGAAGAGGAGGGGTTCGATTATGGCTACACCTTC

v_gene: TRBV12-5
j_gene: TRBJ2-7
abundance: NA
d_gene: NA
CDR3aa: CASGTVVGFYEQYF
CDR3nt: TGTGCTAGTGGTACGGTGGTGGGGTTCTACGAGCAGTACTTC

v_gene: TRBV12-3/TRBV12-4
j_gene: TRBJ2-7
abundance: few
d_gene: NA
CDR3aa: CASRYPGGHEQYF
CDR3nt: TGTGCCAGCAGATACCCTGGGGGGCACGAGCAGTACTTC

v_gene: TRBV9
j_gene: TRBJ2-6
abundance: NA
d_gene: NA
CDR3aa: CASSGGEKSIPAGANVLTF
CDR3nt: TGTGCCAGCAGCGGGGGGGAGAAAAGCATTCCGGCTGGGGCCAACGTCCTGACTTTC

v_gene: TRBV28
j_gene: TRBJ1-6
abundance: NA
d_gene: NA
CDR3aa: CASSLLTGLDSPLHF
CDR3nt: TGTGCCAGCAGTTTACTGACAGGTCTTGATTCACCCCTCCACTTT

v_gene: TRBV5-1
j_gene: TRBJ2-1
abundance: NA
d_gene: NA
CDR3aa: CASSMGAPYNEQFF
CDR3nt: TGCGCCAGCAGCATGGGGGCGCCCTACAATGAGCAGTTCTTC

v_gene: TRBV7-2
j_gene: TRBJ2-7
abundance: few
d_gene: TRBD2
CDR3aa: CASSLKWEGLVNEQYF
CDR3nt: TGTGCCAGCAGCTTAAAGTGGGAGGGCCTTGTCAACGAGCAGTACTTC

v_gene: TRBV5-1
j_gene: TRBJ2-5
abundance: NA
d_gene: TRBD2
CDR3aa: CASSLRTSGTEAQYF
CDR3nt: TGCGCCAGCAGCTTGCGGACTAGCGGGACAGAGGCTCAGTACTTC

v_gene: TRBV25-1
j_gene: TRBJ2-4
abundance: NA
d_gene: TRBD2
CDR3aa: CASSSGLRAKNIQYF
CDR3nt: TGTGCCAGCAGCTCGGGACTACGCGCCAAAAACATTCAGTACTTC

v_gene: TRBV7-9
j_gene: TRBJ2-1
abundance: NA
d_gene: TRBD2
CDR3aa: CASSLGAGTTYNEQFF
CDR3nt: TGTGCCAGCAGCTTAGGGGCCGGGACTACTTACAATGAGCAGTTCTTC

v_gene: TRBV5-1
j_gene: TRBJ2-7
abundance: NA
d_gene: NA
CDR3aa: CASSLVGKVISEQYF
CDR3nt: TGCGCCAGCAGCTTGGTCGGGAAGGTTATTAGCGAGCAGTACTTC